The present entry profiles one T cell receptor beta chain with its context. Its antigen has not been determined. Base qualities are not recorded, but no much larger clone differs from it by a single base. Enrolling through a virtual design, the prospective study's participants ranged in age from roughly 18 to 89 years and lived across roughly 23 United States geographic areas. To assign participants to cohorts, the prospective study relied on clinical history that participants themselves reported in a screening survey and a study questionnaire. In the prospective study, whole blood, serum and a nasopharyngeal or oropharyngeal swab were collected from each participant by mobile phlebotomists. Over a roughly two-month period, participants in the prospective study had the option of providing additional blood draws and questionnaires. Prospective study blood samples were shipped either frozen or at room temperature before DNA extraction.

The germline V gene sets CDR1 to MGHRA and CDR2 to YSYEKL. At the junction V is shortened by 3 bases and J by 1 base; bases outside the gene matches: 5. The CDR3 has 18 amino acids, counting the end cysteine and phenylalanine. Only CDR3 DNA is held: 54 bases, read in frame from base 1. TCRbeta CDR3 regions were amplified from genomic DNA by means of the immunoSEQ Assay, a bias-controlled multiplex PCR. On the authors' methods: Nucleated cell counts per sample were estimated from amplification of reference gene primers within the assay. To quantify the absolute abundance of each unique TCRbeta CDR3 rearrangement, sequence reads were collapsed and filtered. Productive Simpson clonality was computed per sample as the square root of Simpson's diversity index over productive rearrangements. Held by TCRdb, this immuneACCESS table contains in-frame sequences only and omits some clones. Under half of the omission traces to an unresolved V gene where checked; the cause of the rest is unknown. That table furnishes V, J and clone size, whereas the DNA furnished D and trimming. The sample table shows around 200,000 clones, and roughly 82% are seen once. The top ten constitute roughly 5.9% of the sample.

This specimen belongs to a study of blood T cell repertoires in COVID-19 (TCRdb year 2020). With regard to the full study: Collaborator samples came from the United States, Italy and Spain and covered acute and convalescent phases of COVID-19. A de-identified subject ID, COVID-19 status, age in years and sex were almost always included in the sample metadata. The repertoires were released in a freely available public database meant as a resource for research on the immune response to SARS-CoV-2. Samples came from the ongoing ImmuneRACE study (first 160 participants) plus 1,254 subjects from 6 global collaborators. The material from the prospective study consisted of cDNA or gDNA derived from T cells, B-cell-depleted T cells, or PBMCs. Subjects who had been exposed to COVID-19, were actively infected with it, or had recovered from it provided the deeply sampled blood TCRbeta repertoires that made up the dataset. Where available, HLA class I and class II types were taken from metadata supplied by the sample provider and were not determined by assay-based typing.

The paper as a whole reports these results and caveats: The amount of clinical and demographic metadata varied by source and participant and was provided uncurated.

The sequence was obtained from a middle-aged man with acute COVID-19. Sequencing input: PBMCs or T cells enriched from blood (not recorded which). This sequence uses TRBV4-1 and TRBJ2-6; a stretch of 11 junction bases matches TRBD1. The CDR3 reads CASSQQDRGLSGANVLTF. The nucleotide sequence is given as TGCGCCAGCAGCCAGCAGGACAGGGGGCTTTCTGGGGCCAACGTCCTGACTTTC.